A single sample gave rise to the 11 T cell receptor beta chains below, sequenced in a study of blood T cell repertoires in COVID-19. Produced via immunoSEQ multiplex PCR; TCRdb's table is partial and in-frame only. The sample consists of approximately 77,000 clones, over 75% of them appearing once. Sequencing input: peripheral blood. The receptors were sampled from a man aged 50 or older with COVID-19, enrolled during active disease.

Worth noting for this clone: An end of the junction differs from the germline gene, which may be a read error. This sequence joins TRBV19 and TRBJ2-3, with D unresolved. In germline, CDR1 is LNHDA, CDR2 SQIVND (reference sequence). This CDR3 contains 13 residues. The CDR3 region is CASSPVRTDTQYF. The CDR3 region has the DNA TGTGCCAGTAGTCCCGTTCGCACTGATACGCAGTATTTT.

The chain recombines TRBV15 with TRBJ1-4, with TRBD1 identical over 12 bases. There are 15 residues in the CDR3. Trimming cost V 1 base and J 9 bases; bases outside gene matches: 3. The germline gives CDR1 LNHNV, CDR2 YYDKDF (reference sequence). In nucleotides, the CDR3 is TGTGCCACCAGCAGAGGAGGGGACAGGGGGCAAAAACTGTTTTTT. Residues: CATSRGGDRGQKLFF. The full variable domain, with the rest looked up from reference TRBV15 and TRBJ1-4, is DAMVIQNPRYQVTQFGKPVTLSCSQTLNHNVMYWYQQKSSQAPKLLFHYYDKDFNNEADTPDNFQSRRPNTSFCFLDIRSPGLGDTAMYLCATSRGGDRGQKLFFGSGTQLSVL.

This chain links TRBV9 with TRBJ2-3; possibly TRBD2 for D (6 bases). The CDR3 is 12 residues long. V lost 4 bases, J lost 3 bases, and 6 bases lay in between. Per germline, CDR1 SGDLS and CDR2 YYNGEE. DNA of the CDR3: TGTGCCAGCAGCCTAGCGACAGATACGCAGTATTTT. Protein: CASSLATDTQYF.

The CDR3 region is CAWTGSNTEAFF. The DNA for the CDR3 is TGTGCCTGGACCGGTAGTAACACTGAAGCTTTCTTT. The rearrangement links TRBV30 to TRBJ1-1; no reliable D call. V was trimmed by 4 bases and J by 2 bases, leaving 8 bases between them. The length of the CDR3 is 12 residues. Germline CDR1 reads GTSNPN; CDR2 reads SVGIG (reference sequence).

The CDR3 coding sequence is TGTGCCAGCAGGCGACAGGGGAGCACCGGGGAGCTGTTTTTT. It translates to CASRRQGSTGELFF. This chain connects TRBV28 to TRBJ2-2; TRBD1 matches at 8 bases. After removal of 6 bases from V and 4 bases from J, the junction contained 4 bases not matched to a gene. The germline V gene has CDR1 MDHEN and CDR2 SYDVKM. This CDR3 spans 14 amino acids.

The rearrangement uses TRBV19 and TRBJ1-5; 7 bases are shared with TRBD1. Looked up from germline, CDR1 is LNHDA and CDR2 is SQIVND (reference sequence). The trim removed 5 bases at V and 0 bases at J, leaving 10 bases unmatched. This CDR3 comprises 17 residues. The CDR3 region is CASSLNRGGYSNQPQHF. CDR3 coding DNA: TGTGCCAGTAGTCTGAACAGGGGTGGGTATAGCAATCAGCCCCAGCATTTT.

CDR3 in amino acids: CASSLAGNYGYTF. For the CDR3, the DNA is TGTGCCAGCAGTTTAGCAGGGAACTATGGCTACACCTTC. The genes are TRBV28 and TRBJ1-2; tentative D call: TRBD1 (5 bases). V lost 2 bases, J lost 2 bases, and 6 bases lay in between. There are 13 residues in the CDR3. Germline values: CDR1 MDHEN, CDR2 SYDVKM.

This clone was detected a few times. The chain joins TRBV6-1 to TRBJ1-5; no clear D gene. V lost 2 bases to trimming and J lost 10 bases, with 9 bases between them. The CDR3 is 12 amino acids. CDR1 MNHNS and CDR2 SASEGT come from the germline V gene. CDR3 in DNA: TGTGCCAGCAGTGAAACAGTTCCACCCCAGCATTTT. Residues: CASSETVPPQHF.

The CDR3 region has the DNA TGCGCCAGCAGCTTGGGGGCAGGGGGCAGGAACACTGAAGCTTTCTTT. Encoded protein: CASSLGAGGRNTEAFF. The gene calls are TRBV5-1 and TRBJ1-1, with 8 nucleotides matching TRBD1. The CDR3 sequence is 16 residues long. Losses at the gene ends were 0 bases for V and 1 base for J; bases not matched to a gene: 5. CDR1 and CDR2 (germline): SGHRS, YFSETQ. Filled out from reference TRBV5-1 and TRBJ1-1, the complete variable domain reads KAGVTQTPRYLIKTRGQQVTLSCSPISGHRSVSWYQQTPGQGLQFLFEYFSETQRNKGNFPGRFSGRQFSNSRSEMNVSTLELGDSALYLCASSLGAGGRNTEAFFGQGTRLTVV.

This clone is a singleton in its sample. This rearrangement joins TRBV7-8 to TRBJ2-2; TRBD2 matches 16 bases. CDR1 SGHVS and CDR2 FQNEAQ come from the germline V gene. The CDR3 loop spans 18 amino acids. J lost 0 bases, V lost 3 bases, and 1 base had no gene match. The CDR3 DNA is TGTGCCAGCAGCTTGGGACTAGCGGGAGGGTCGAACACCGGGGAGCTGTTTTTT. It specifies CASSLGLAGGSNTGELFF.

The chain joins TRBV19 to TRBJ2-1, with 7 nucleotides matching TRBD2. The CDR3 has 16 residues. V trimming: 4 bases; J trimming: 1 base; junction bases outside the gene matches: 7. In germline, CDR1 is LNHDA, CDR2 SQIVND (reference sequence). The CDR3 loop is CASSSTGTNSYNEQFF. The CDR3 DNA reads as TGTGCCAGTAGTAGCACCGGGACTAATTCCTACAATGAGCAGTTCTTC.